Presented here are 9 T cell receptor beta chains from one specimen sequenced in a study of blood T cell repertoires in COVID-19. Clones were sequenced by immunoSEQ multiplex PCR, and TCRdb holds only the in-frame ones, with some missing. The sample carries 250,000 or so clones, around 82% recorded once. The source material was PBMCs or T cells enriched from blood (not recorded which). The source of these receptors is a man between 45 and 60 years old who had recovered from COVID-19.

This clone has a single count. The CDR3 coding sequence is TGTGCCAGCAGCCGGACCGGGGGCTATGGCTACACCTTC. It specifies CASSRTGGYGYTF. The V and J genes are TRBV7-9 and TRBJ1-2; perhaps TRBD1 as D (5 bases). Looked up from germline, CDR1 is SEHNR and CDR2 is FQNEAQ (reference sequence). The CDR3 sequence is 13 residues long. Trimming left V 5 bases short and J 4 bases short, with 11 bases between.

CDR3 in amino acids: CASRPDRVQPQHF. The CDR3 nucleotides are TGTGCCAGCAGGCCGGACAGGGTTCAGCCCCAGCATTTT. V gene TRBV5-5 combines with J gene TRBJ1-5; 8 nucleotides align to TRBD1. Losses at the gene ends were 5 bases for V and 6 bases for J; bases not matched to a gene: 4. CDR3 length: 13 amino acids. Germline V lookup: CDR1 SGHKS, CDR2 YYEKEE (reference sequence).

The CDR3 protein is CASSLTVDSYNEQFF. The CDR3, as DNA: TGTGCCAGCAGCTTGACAGTCGATTCCTACAATGAGCAGTTCTTC. The chain combines TRBV5-4 with TRBJ2-1; D ambiguous. CDR1 and CDR2 (germline): SGHNT, YYREEE (reference sequence). The CDR3 covers 15 residues. V was cut by 1 base and J by 1 base, with 9 bases left in between.

This sequence joins TRBV18 and TRBJ2-1; 11 bases map to TRBD2. The CDR3 is made up of 15 amino acids. Trimming took 3 bases from V and 7 from J; bases not matched to a gene: 5. CDR1 KGHSH and CDR2 LQKENI come from the germline V gene. The CDR3: CASSPGTSGSNEQFF. In nucleotides, the CDR3 is TGTGCCAGCTCACCGGGGACTAGCGGTTCTAATGAGCAGTTCTTC.

The chain carries TRBV3-1 (or the pseudogene TRBV3-2) and TRBJ1-4; D not resolved. V was cut by 0 bases and J by 0 bases, with 17 bases left in between. The V gene's germline CDR1 is LGHDT and CDR2 YNNKEL (reference sequence). This CDR3 is 19 amino acids long. The CDR3 loop is CASSQDRPISKATNEKLFF. CDR3 coding DNA: TGTGCCAGCAGCCAAGACAGGCCGATAAGTAAAGCAACTAATGAAAAACTGTTTTTT.

The chain is built from TRBV4-2 and TRBJ2-1, with 14 bases that match TRBD2. From germline, CDR1 is LGHNA and CDR2 YNFKEQ. Germline trimming cut 3 bases from V and 0 bases from J; bases unmatched to any gene: 7. The CDR3 is made up of 19 amino acids. The CDR3 nucleotides are TGTGCCAGCAGCCAGGTTGCCGGGACTAGCGGGAGCTCCTACAATGAGCAGTTCTTC. The encoded protein is CASSQVAGTSGSSYNEQFF.

The chain joins TRBV7-2 to TRBJ1-6, with D possibly being TRBD1 (6 bases). Trimming stripped 3 bases from V and 3 bases from J, with 12 bases between. This CDR3 comprises 16 residues. CDR1 is SGHTA and CDR2 is FQGNSA in the germline V gene. CDR3 nucleotides: TGTGCCAGCAGCTTGGCGCTACAGGGCTATAATTCACCCCTCCACTTT. Translating it yields CASSLALQGYNSPLHF.

This clone has just a few counts. This rearrangement joins TRBV6-4 to TRBJ2-2; no clear D gene. Germline V gene sequence: CDR1 MRHNA, CDR2 SNTAGT. The CDR3 contains 15 residues. V shed 4 bases and J shed 0 bases, with 9 bases lying between them. The DNA of the CDR3 is TGTGCCAGCAGTGTCACAGAATCGAACACCGGGGAGCTGTTTTTT. This translates into CASSVTESNTGELFF.

The chain recombines TRBV7-2 with TRBJ1-1; D is perhaps TRBD1 (5 bases). Per germline, CDR1 SGHTA and CDR2 FQGNSA. The V end lost 2 bases, the J end lost 7 bases, and 14 bases lay between the germline ends. CDR3 size: 14 residues. CDR3: CASSLWGGGDEAFF. The DNA of the CDR3 is TGTGCCAGCAGCTTATGGGGCGGCGGAGATGAAGCTTTCTTT.